This T cell receptor beta chain is drawn from a study of blood T cell repertoires in COVID-19. Study-wide background: COVID-19 samples, acute and convalescent, were from the United States, Italy and Spain. T cells, B-cell-depleted T cells, or PBMCs provided the cDNA or gDNA that served as material.

This clone was detected a few times. As processed by the authors: Estimated nucleated cell counts came from reference gene primer amplification. Profiling relied on immunoSEQ multiplex PCR, and the TCRdb table lists in-frame clones only, not all of them. That table supplies the V and J calls and clone size; D and trimming were determined from the DNA. The repertoire holds approximately 230,000 clones, with about 90% as singletons. Sequences were obtained from peripheral blood. This receptor was identified in a man older than 75 with acute or convalescent COVID-19.

As DNA, the CDR3 is TGTGCCACCAGTGATCGCCGGACAGGGGGCTTTGATCAGCCCCAGCATTTT. Protein: CATSDRRTGGFDQPQHF. V gene TRBV24-1 combines with J gene TRBJ1-5, with 11 bases fitting TRBD1. Germline CDR1 reads KGHDR; CDR2 reads SFDVKD. The CDR3 runs 17 residues. Trimming at V came to 3 bases and at J to 5 bases, leaving 8 bases not matched to a gene.